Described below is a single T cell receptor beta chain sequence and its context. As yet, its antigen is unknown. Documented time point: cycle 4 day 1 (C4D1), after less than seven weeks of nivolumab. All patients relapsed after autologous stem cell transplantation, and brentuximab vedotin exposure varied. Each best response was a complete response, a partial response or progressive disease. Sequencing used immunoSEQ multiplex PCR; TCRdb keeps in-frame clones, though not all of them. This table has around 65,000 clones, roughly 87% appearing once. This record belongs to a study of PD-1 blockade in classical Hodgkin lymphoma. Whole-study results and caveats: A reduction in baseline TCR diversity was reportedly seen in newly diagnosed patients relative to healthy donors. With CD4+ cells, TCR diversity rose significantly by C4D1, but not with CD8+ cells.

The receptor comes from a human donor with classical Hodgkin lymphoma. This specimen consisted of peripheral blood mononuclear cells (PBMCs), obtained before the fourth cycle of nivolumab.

CDR3 sequence: CASSPPGLKAFF. DNA for the CDR3: TGTGCCAGCTCACCACCGGGACTTAAAGCTTTCTTT. J is TRBJ1-1 and V is TRBV18; weak D call: TRBD1 (5 bases). Germline CDR1 and CDR2: KGHSH and LQKENI. This CDR3 is 12 amino acids long. The V end was cut by 0 bases, the J end by 9 bases, with 8 bases between.